This TCR beta chain comes out of a study of CD8+CD57+ T cells in acquired aplastic anemia. Study-level information: Sorted CD4+ and CD8+ cells gave an average of 3.2 ug of DNA.

The CDR3 contains 13 residues. The V gene's germline CDR1 is WNHNN and CDR2 SYGVQD (reference sequence). Trimming cost V 4 bases and J 7 bases, with 10 bases left between them. In regard to this clonotype: Its target is not known.

Genomic DNA provided the template from which TCR beta VDJ and CDR3 profiles were obtained. Each CDR3 protein gets one entry after TCRdb re-called the reads with MiXCR. Altogether roughly 130,000 distinct CDR3 sequences are present, around 48% being singletons, with the ten largest covering 2% to 3%. Overall study results and limits: The number of CD8+ CDR3 sequences shared by patients and controls was approximately 31.

The chain uses TRBV10-1 and TRBJ1-4, with D possibly matching TRBD1 (5 bases). This clonotype was obtained from a human donor in good health, serving as a control. Source material: sorted CD4+, CD8+, or CD8+CD57+ T cells (not recorded which) from PBMCs. The CDR3 nucleotides are TGCGCCAGCAGTGCCAGGGTCGGTGAAAAACTGTTTTTT. Protein sequence: CASSARVGEKLFF.